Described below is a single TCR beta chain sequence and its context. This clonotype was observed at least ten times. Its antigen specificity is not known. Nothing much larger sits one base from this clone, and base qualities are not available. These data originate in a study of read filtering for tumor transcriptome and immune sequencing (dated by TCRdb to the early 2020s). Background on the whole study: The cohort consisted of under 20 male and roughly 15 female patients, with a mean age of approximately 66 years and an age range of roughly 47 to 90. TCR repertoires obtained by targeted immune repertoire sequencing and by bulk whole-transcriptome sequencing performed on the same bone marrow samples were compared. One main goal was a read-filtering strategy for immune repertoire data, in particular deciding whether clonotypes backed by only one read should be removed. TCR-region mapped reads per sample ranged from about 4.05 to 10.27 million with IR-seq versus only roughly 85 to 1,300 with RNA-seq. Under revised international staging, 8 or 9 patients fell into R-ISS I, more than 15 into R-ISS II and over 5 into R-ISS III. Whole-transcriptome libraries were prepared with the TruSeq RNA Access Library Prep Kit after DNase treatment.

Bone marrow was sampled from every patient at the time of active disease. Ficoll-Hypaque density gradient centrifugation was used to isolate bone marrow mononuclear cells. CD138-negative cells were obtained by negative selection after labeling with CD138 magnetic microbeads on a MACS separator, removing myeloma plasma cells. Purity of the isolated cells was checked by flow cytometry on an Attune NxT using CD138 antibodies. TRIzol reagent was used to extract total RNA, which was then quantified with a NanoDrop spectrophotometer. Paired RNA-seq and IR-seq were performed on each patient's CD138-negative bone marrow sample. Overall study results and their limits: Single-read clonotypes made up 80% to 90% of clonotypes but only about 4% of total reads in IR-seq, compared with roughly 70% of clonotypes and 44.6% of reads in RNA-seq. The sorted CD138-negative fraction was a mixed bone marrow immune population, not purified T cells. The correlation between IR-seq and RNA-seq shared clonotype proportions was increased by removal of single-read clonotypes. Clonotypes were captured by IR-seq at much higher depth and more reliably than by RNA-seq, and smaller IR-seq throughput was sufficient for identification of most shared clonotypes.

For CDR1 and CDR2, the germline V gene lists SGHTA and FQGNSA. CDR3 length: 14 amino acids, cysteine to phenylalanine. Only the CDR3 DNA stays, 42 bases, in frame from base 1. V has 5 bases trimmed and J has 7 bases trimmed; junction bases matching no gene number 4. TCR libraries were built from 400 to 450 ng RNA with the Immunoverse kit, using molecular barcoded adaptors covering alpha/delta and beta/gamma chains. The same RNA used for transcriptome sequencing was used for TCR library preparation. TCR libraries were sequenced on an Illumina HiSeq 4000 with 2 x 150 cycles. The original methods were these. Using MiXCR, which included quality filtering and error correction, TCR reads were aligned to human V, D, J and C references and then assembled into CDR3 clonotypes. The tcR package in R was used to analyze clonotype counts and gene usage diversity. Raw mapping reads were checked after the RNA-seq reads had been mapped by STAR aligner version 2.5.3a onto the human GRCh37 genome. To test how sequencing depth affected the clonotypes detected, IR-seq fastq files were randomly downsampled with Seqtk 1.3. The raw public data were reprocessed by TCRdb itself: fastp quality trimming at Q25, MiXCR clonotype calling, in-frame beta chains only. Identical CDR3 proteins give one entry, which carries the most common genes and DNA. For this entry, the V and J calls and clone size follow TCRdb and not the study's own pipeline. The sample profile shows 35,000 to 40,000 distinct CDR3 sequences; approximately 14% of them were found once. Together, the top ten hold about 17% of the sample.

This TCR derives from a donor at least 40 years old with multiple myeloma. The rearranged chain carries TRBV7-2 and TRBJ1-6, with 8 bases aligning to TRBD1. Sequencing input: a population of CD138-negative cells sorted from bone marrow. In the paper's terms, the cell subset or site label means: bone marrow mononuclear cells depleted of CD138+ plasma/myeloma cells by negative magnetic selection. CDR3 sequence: CASSNQGANSPLHF. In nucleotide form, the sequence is TGTGCCAGCAGCAACCAGGGGGCGAATTCACCCCTCCACTTT.